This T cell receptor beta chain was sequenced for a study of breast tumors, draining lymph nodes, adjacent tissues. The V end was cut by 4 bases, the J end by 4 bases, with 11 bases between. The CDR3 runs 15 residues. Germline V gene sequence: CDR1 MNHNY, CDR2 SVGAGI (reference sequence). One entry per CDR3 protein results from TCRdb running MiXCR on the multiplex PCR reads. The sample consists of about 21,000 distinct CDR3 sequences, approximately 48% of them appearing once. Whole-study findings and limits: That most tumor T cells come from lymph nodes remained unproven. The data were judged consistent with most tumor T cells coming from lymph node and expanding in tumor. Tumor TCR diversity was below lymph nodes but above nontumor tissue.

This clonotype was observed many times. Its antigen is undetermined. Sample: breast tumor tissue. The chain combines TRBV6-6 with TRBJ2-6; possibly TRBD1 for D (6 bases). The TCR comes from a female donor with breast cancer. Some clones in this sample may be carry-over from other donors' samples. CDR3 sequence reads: CASSSTGNGANVLTF. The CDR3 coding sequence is TGTGCCAGCAGTTCAACAGGGAACGGGGCCAACGTCCTGACTTTC.